The entry below describes one T cell receptor beta chain. Its antigen is as yet unknown. This sample is drawn from a study of breast tumors, draining lymph nodes, adjacent tissues. Study-wide results and caveats: Tumor T cell lymph node origin was a supported hypothesis, not proven. Compared with basal-like, luminal-like tumors shared significantly more repertoire with nontumor tissue. Tumors had less TCR diversity than lymph nodes, more than nontumor tissue. Data fit most tumor T cells coming from lymph node, expanding in tumor.

Breast cancer patients provided tissue from their axillary draining lymph nodes. TCRdb reanalysed the multiplex PCR reads using MiXCR and keeps one entry per CDR3 protein. The profile covers about 230,000 distinct CDR3 sequences, with roughly 30% appearing a single time and around 1.4% taken by the ten largest. The CDR3 spans 14 residues. The rearrangement uses TRBV12-1 and TRBJ2-7; the listed D gene, TRBD1, was not tested against the DNA. TRBV12-1 is termed a pseudogene. The sequenced sample consisted of axillary lymph node tissue. This TCR was recovered from a female donor with breast cancer. Some clones in this sample may be carry-over from other donors' samples. CDR3 residues: CASNYPGKGGNQYF. In nucleotides, the CDR3 is TGTGCCAGCAACTACCCCGGTAAAGGCGGGAACCAGTACTTC.